This T cell receptor (beta chain) is from a study of blood T cell repertoires in COVID-19. Across the whole study: From T cells, B-cell-depleted T cells, or PBMCs came the material, which was cDNA or gDNA.

The CDR3 has 15 amino acids. Germline values: CDR1 SGHRS, CDR2 YFSETQ. V was clipped by 0 bases and J by 1 base; unmatched bases: 2. Only in-frame clones appear in the TCRdb table, and some are missing; sequencing was by immunoSEQ multiplex PCR. Among about 46,000 clones listed, around four fifths were seen once. The specimen was peripheral blood. The TCR sequence derives from an elderly woman with acute or convalescent COVID-19. The chain is built from TRBV5-1 and TRBJ1-1; 8 bases are a match to TRBD1. The CDR3 reads CASSLVQGANTEAFF. In DNA form, the CDR3 reads TGCGCCAGCAGCTTGGTGCAGGGGGCGAACACTGAAGCTTTCTTT.